This passage covers 8 T cell receptor beta chains from one sample sequenced in a study of cytomegalovirus exposure and HLA in healthy donors. The PCR had 60 Vbeta and 13 Jbeta primers. Using immunoSEQ multiplex PCR, the repertoire was profiled, and TCRdb retains in-frame clones only, with some absent. The table lists tens of thousands of clones, more than 65% of them singletons. Sequences were obtained from PBMCs. All receptors derive from a woman between 18 and 30 years old in good health and CMV-seronegative.

The chain recombines TRBV6-6 with TRBJ1-5, with 7 nucleotides matching TRBD1. Per the germline V gene, CDR1 is MNHNY and CDR2 is SVGAGI (reference sequence). The CDR3 has 14 residues. V trimming: 2 bases; J trimming: 5 bases; junction bases outside the gene matches: 3. The CDR3 sequence: CASSYRDRDQPQHF. In DNA, the CDR3 is TGTGCCAGCAGTTACCGCGACAGGGATCAGCCCCAGCATTTT.

The chain is built from TRBV5-1 and TRBJ1-4; no definite D call. The germline V gene has CDR1 SGHRS and CDR2 YFSETQ. This CDR3 is 15 amino acids long. V was cut by 0 bases and J by 7 bases, with 13 bases left in between. CDR3 amino acids: CASSLGAGFGEKLFF. Here the CDR3 DNA reads TGCGCCAGCAGCTTGGGAGCGGGTTTCGGTGAAAAACTGTTTTTT.

The chain couples TRBV5-6 to TRBJ1-1, with unresolved D. This CDR3 contains 13 residues. The germline gives CDR1 SGHDT, CDR2 YYEEEE. Trimming stripped 0 bases from V and 5 bases from J, with 8 bases between. CDR3 in DNA: TGTGCCAGCAGCTTGGTGGCGGGGACTGAAGCTTTCTTT. Its translation: CASSLVAGTEAFF.

This clone was found once. V usage is TRBV11-2 and J usage is TRBJ2-7; TRBD2 aligns across 10 bases. From germline, CDR1 is SGHAT and CDR2 FQNNGV. V lost 1 base and J lost 2; bases outside the gene matches: 5. The CDR3 has 16 residues. The CDR3 DNA is TGTGCCAGCAGCTTAGGGGGTCTAGCGGGGGCCTACGAGCAGTACTTC. Protein sequence: CASSLGGLAGAYEQYF.

This clone was detected only a few times. The chain uses TRBV6-5 and TRBJ2-3, with D unresolved. Germline CDR1 MNHEY, CDR2 SVGAGI. This CDR3 contains 11 residues. V lost 4 bases, J lost 3 bases, and 2 bases lay in between. CDR3 in DNA: TGTGCCAGCAGTTCTACAGATACGCAGTATTTT. It translates to CASSSTDTQYF.

The chain combines TRBV28 with TRBJ2-6; D unclear. The V end was cut by 7 bases, the J end by 1 base, with 11 bases between. This CDR3 contains 15 residues. CDR1 is MDHEN and CDR2 is SYDVKM in the germline V gene. Here the CDR3 reads CASTTPVSGANVLTF. The CDR3 DNA reads as TGTGCCAGCACCACGCCGGTGTCTGGGGCCAACGTCCTGACTTTC.

The J gene is TRBJ2-1, the V gene TRBV2; 7 bases match TRBD2. V lost 5 bases to trimming and J lost 0 bases; unmatched junction nucleotides: 4. Germline V gene lookup returns CDR1 SNHLY and CDR2 FYNNEI. The CDR3 has 15 residues. The CDR3 here is CASSKTSASYNEQFF. DNA of the CDR3: TGTGCCAGCAGTAAAACTAGCGCCTCCTACAATGAGCAGTTCTTC.

The chain carries TRBV5-4 and TRBJ2-2; D is ambiguous. Germline CDR1 and CDR2: SGHNT and YYREEE (reference sequence). CDR3 length: 16 residues. V was trimmed by 1 base and J by 0 bases, leaving 10 bases between them. The CDR3 DNA sequence: TGTGCCAGCAGCTTGAACCGGGTCACGAACACCGGGGAGCTGTTTTTT. Its translation: CASSLNRVTNTGELFF.